A single sample is the source of the 19 T cell receptor beta chains below, sequenced in a study of blood T cell repertoires in COVID-19. Repertoires were generated with immunoSEQ multiplex PCR, while TCRdb's copy carries only in-frame clones and drops some. The sample lists some 300,000 clones, around 90% occurring once. The sequencing sample was made of PBMCs or T cells enriched from blood (not recorded which). These receptors were collected from a woman younger than 35 with acute COVID-19.

The gene calls are TRBV29-1 and TRBJ2-3, with TRBD2 matching over 9 bases. The length of the CDR3 is 15 residues. V gave up 6 bases and J gave up 6 bases; unmatched junction bases: 13. The germline V gene encodes CDR1 SQVTM and CDR2 ANQGSEA. The CDR3 region is CSVRGDAGGPDTQYF. The CDR3 nucleotides are TGCAGCGTGAGGGGGGATGCGGGAGGGCCGGATACGCAGTATTTT.

The chain combines TRBV28 with TRBJ1-1; unclear D gene. Trimming took 10 bases from V and 1 from J, leaving 13 bases between them. The CDR3 covers 13 residues. Per the germline V gene, CDR1 is MDHEN and CDR2 is SYDVKM. The CDR3 DNA is TGTGCCACCTTTTGGGAGGAGAACACTGAAGCTTTCTTT. Its translation: CATFWEENTEAFF.

The chain has TRBV12-3 or TRBV12-4 and TRBJ2-2, with D possibly being TRBD1 (6 bases). This CDR3 spans 13 amino acids. Trimming shortened V by 4 bases and J by 4 bases, and 7 bases separated the two germline ends. The CDR3 coding sequence is TGTGCCAGCAGTTCAGGGGTCACCGGGGAGCTGTTTTTT. Translated: CASSSGVTGELFF.

In its sample, this clone was seen once. The J gene is TRBJ2-7, the V gene TRBV6-5; 9 bases fit TRBD2. The CDR3 is 13 residues long. The V segment lost 5 bases and the J segment 6 bases; nucleotides outside the gene matches: 5. Germline V gene data show CDR1 as MNHEY and CDR2 as SVGAGI. CDR3 coding DNA: TGTGCCAGCAGTCCGGGACTAGCACTCGAGCAGTACTTC. Its translation: CASSPGLALEQYF.

The chain employs TRBV7-8 and TRBJ2-1; weak D call: TRBD2 (5 bases). V shed 0 bases and J shed 5 bases, with 14 bases lying between them. This CDR3 is built from 16 residues. CDR1 and CDR2 from the germline V gene are SGHVS and FQNEAQ. Here the CDR3 DNA reads TGTGCCAGCAGCTTAGCGACGTGGGCGGGTCACAATGAGCAGTTCTTC. Translation gives CASSLATWAGHNEQFF.

The chain carries TRBV7-9 and TRBJ2-7, with TRBD1 matching over 7 bases. Germline V CDR1 and CDR2: SEHNR, FQNEAQ (reference sequence). Trimming at V came to 4 bases and at J to 3 bases, leaving 12 bases not matched to a gene. CDR3 length: 16 amino acids. Written as DNA, the CDR3 is TGTGCCAGCAGCTCCTCCGACAGGGAACCACACTACGAGCAGTACTTC. Protein sequence: CASSSSDREPHYEQYF.

V gene TRBV28 combines with J gene TRBJ1-6; D is unclear. With 2 bases removed from V and 9 bases from J, the gap between germline ends came to 11 bases. The CDR3 has 14 residues. Germline values: CDR1 MDHEN, CDR2 SYDVKM. In DNA, the CDR3 is TGTGCCAGCAGTTTAATAGGTCCGGGTTCACCCCTCCACTTT. It codes for CASSLIGPGSPLHF.

This chain connects TRBV5-1 to TRBJ2-7, with TRBD2 as a possible D gene (6 bases). Germline assignment: CDR1 SGHRS and CDR2 YFSETQ. This CDR3 has 17 amino acids. The germline V and J ends were trimmed by 4 bases and 0 bases, with 20 bases remaining between them. The CDR3 bases are TGCGCCAGCAGCCCGACGATCGTAGCGGCAAACTCCTACGAGCAGTACTTC. Translated, it gives CASSPTIVAANSYEQYF.

This sequence joins TRBV11-3 and TRBJ2-1, with a weak D call TRBD2 (6 bases). CDR3 length: 16 residues. CDR1 is SGHNT, CDR2 YENEEA, per germline. Trimming took 4 bases from V and 7 from J, leaving 20 bases between them. CDR3 residues: CASSSDLGGGRNEQFF. CDR3 bases: TGTGCCAGCAGCTCCGACCTCGGGGGAGGACGTAATGAGCAGTTCTTC. Combining the CDR3 with reference TRBV11-3 and TRBJ2-1 gives the whole variable domain EAGVVQSPRYKIIEKKQPVAFWCNPISGHNTLYWYLQNLGQGPELLIRYENEEAVDDSQLPKDRFSAERLKGVDSTLKIQPAELGDSAVYLCASSSDLGGGRNEQFFGPGTRLTVL.

This chain joins TRBV5-6 and TRBJ2-2; 8 bases line up with TRBD1. Germline V CDR1 and CDR2: SGHDT, YYEEEE. J was trimmed by 8 bases and V by 7 bases; bases with no gene match: 13. The CDR3 runs 15 residues. The CDR3 region has the DNA TGTGCCAGCCTCCTGTTCGGACAGGGTGTGGGGGAGCTGTTTTTT. It specifies CASLLFGQGVGELFF.

The chain uses TRBV7-6 and TRBJ2-3, with a weak D call TRBD2 (6 bases). V lost 0 bases to trimming and J lost 2 bases, with 12 bases between them. Germline-derived CDR1 and CDR2 are SGHVS and FNYEAQ. The CDR3 loop spans 16 amino acids. Here the CDR3 reads CASSLARGEVTDTQYF. Written as DNA, the CDR3 is TGTGCCAGCAGCTTAGCGAGAGGGGAGGTCACAGATACGCAGTATTTT.

This chain links TRBV7-8 with TRBJ2-3; TRBD2 matches 9 bases. V shed 4 bases and J 4 bases; nucleotides not matched to a gene: 6. CDR1 SGHVS and CDR2 FQNEAQ come from the germline V gene. This CDR3 is 15 amino acids long. The CDR3: CASSSTSGYPDTQYF. DNA of the CDR3: TGTGCCAGCAGCTCCACTAGCGGGTACCCAGATACGCAGTATTTT.

This clone showed up just once. This chain connects TRBV12-3 or TRBV12-4 to TRBJ1-1, with 7 bases aligning to TRBD1. CDR3 size: 12 residues. With V trimmed by 6 bases and J by 6 bases, 4 bases remained unmatched. The CDR3 sequence is CASRWDSSEAFF. In DNA, the CDR3 is TGTGCCAGCAGGTGGGACAGCTCTGAAGCTTTCTTT.

The chain joins TRBV6-5 to TRBJ1-4, with D unresolved. The CDR3 is 13 amino acids. CDR1 is MNHEY and CDR2 is SVGAGI in the germline V gene. The V gene lost 6 bases and the J gene lost 4 bases, with 9 bases spanning the gap. CDR3 region: CASRNSLNEKLFF. The CDR3, as DNA: TGTGCCAGCAGAAACAGTCTTAATGAAAAACTGTTTTTT.

The chain has TRBV5-1 and TRBJ2-7; 7 bases fit TRBD2. CDR3 length equals 18 residues. From germline, CDR1 is SGHRS and CDR2 YFSETQ. The V gene end was trimmed by 0 bases and the J gene end by 0 bases; junction bases not matched to a gene: 12. The CDR3, as DNA: TGCGCCAGCAGCTTGGGTGGCAGCGGGAACCTTCTCTCCTACGAGCAGTACTTC. Translating it yields CASSLGGSGNLLSYEQYF.

This clone was seen once. In DNA, the CDR3 is TGTGCCAGCAATCAGGGAGGGAGCAATCAGCCCCAGCATTTT. It is translated as CASNQGGSNQPQHF. The rearrangement uses TRBV25-1 and TRBJ1-5, with D perhaps matching TRBD1 (5 bases). The CDR3 is made up of 14 amino acids. Germline V gives CDR1 MGHDK, CDR2 SYGVNS. Trimming stripped 7 bases from V and 1 base from J, with 11 bases between.

V gene TRBV7-6 combines with J gene TRBJ1-4; D unresolved. CDR3 length equals 14 residues. Germline CDR1 is SGHVS and CDR2 is FNYEAQ. The V end lost 3 bases, the J end lost 7 bases, and 12 bases lay between the germline ends. In nucleotides, the CDR3 is TGTGCCAGCAGCTTGGCCCTTGGGCGTGAAAAACTGTTTTTT. It is translated as CASSLALGREKLFF.

The V gene is TRBV19, the J gene TRBJ2-1; 9 bases are shared with TRBD2. V shed 3 bases and J 7 bases; nucleotides not matched to a gene: 4. This CDR3 is built from 14 residues. Germline CDR1 LNHDA, CDR2 SQIVND (reference sequence). The CDR3 protein is CASSIRSGGNEQFF. The CDR3 DNA sequence: TGTGCCAGTAGTATTCGGAGCGGGGGGAATGAGCAGTTCTTC.

J is TRBJ1-6 and V is TRBV7-2; D is possibly TRBD1 (6 bases). Looked up from germline, CDR1 is SGHTA and CDR2 is FQGNSA. Trimming pared 6 bases from V and 6 bases from J, leaving 15 bases between. This CDR3 is built from 15 residues. The CDR3 bases are TGTGCCAGCAGACCGGTAGGGGGAGCTAATTCACCCCTCCACTTT. Amino acids: CASRPVGGANSPLHF.